Sequencing of this T cell receptor (beta chain) was carried out in a study of PD-1 blockade in classical Hodgkin lymphoma. Germline assignment: CDR1 SEHNR and CDR2 FQNEAQ (reference sequence). CDR3 length: 14 residues. Trimming pared 1 base from V and 3 bases from J, leaving 7 bases between. TCRdb's table, derived via immunoSEQ multiplex PCR, lists solely in-frame clones and lacks some. The table has about 100,000 clones, 85% to 90% seen once. Every patient experienced relapse after autologous stem cell transplantation, and brentuximab vedotin exposure varied. As regards this clone: Its antigen is unidentified.

Overall study results and limits: Patients with a complete response exhibited baseline diversity comparable to newly diagnosed patients.

The V gene is TRBV7-9, the J gene TRBJ1-5; no clear D. This TCR derives from a human donor with classical Hodgkin lymphoma. The specimen was peripheral blood mononuclear cells (PBMCs), collected before the second cycle of nivolumab. The CDR3 loop is CASSLVPTNQPQHF. The CDR3 nucleotides are TGTGCCAGCAGCTTAGTCCCCACCAATCAGCCCCAGCATTTT.